These 15 T cell receptor beta chains came from one sample sequenced in a study of neurological immune-mediated disorders (dated by TCRdb to the late 2010s). The receptor library was made with 5' RACE. Data came from an Illumina HiSeq 2500. Clones were called with MiXCR by TCRdb after fastp trimmed the public reads at Q25, and only in-frame beta chains were retained. A single entry per CDR3 protein holds the most common genes and DNA from its merged rows. In this sample the table shows 27,000 or so distinct CDR3 sequences, roughly 15% of which occur a single time. The ten biggest clones cover roughly a quarter of the sample. Input material: PBMCs. Receptor source: a man in his sixties or seventies in good health.

This clonotype has ten or more counts. CDR3 bases: TGTGCCAGCAGTTCGGGACAGCCGTATCGAGCTTTCTTT. Protein: CASSSGQPYRAFF. The chain couples TRBV12-3 or TRBV12-4 to TRBJ1-1; TRBD1 matches at 7 bases. V gave up 4 bases and J gave up 10 bases; unmatched junction bases: 9. This CDR3 is built from 13 residues.

This clonotype was recorded many times. The rearrangement links TRBV10-3 to TRBJ2-1, with 13 bases that match TRBD2. The CDR3 runs 15 residues. Unmatched junction bases numbered 1, after V lost 2 bases and J lost 6 bases. From germline, CDR1 is ENHRY and CDR2 SYGVKD. In DNA, the CDR3 is TGTGCCATCAGTGAGAGGACTAGCGGGAGCAATGAGCAGTTCTTC. This codes for CAISERTSGSNEQFF.

This clonotype showed up many times. The rearrangement joins TRBV5-1 to TRBJ1-3, with TRBD1 matching over 7 bases. Germline trimming cut 4 bases from V and 3 bases from J; bases unmatched to any gene: 4. This CDR3 has 14 amino acids. Germline lookup yields CDR1 SGHRS and CDR2 YFSETQ. CDR3 in amino acids: CASSRTGDGNTIYF. CDR3 nucleotides: TGCGCCAGCAGCCGGACAGGAGATGGAAACACCATATATTTT.

Remarks on this clonotype: One junction end does not reproduce the germline sequence, and a read error may be involved. This chain joins TRBV6-5 and TRBJ1-1; a possible D gene is TRBD1 (6 bases). CDR1 and CDR2 from the germline V gene are MNHEY and SVGAGI. The CDR3 loop spans 15 amino acids. The chain's CDR3 is CASSQRQVARTEAFF. CDR3 nucleotides: TGTGCCAGCAGCCAAAGACAGGTGGCGCGGACTGAGGCTTTCTTT.

The chain carries TRBV3-1 and TRBJ2-1; TRBD1 aligns across 9 bases. Germline CDR1 reads LGHDT; CDR2 reads YNNKEL (reference sequence). There are 15 residues in the CDR3. V lost 5 bases and J lost 4; bases outside the gene matches: 6. DNA of the CDR3: TGTGCCAGCAGCGCCTTGGGACAGGGATACAATGAGCAGTTCTTC. It codes for CASSALGQGYNEQFF.

There are many counts of this clonotype. The V gene is TRBV7-9, the J gene TRBJ1-2, with 9 bases matching TRBD1. The CDR3 has 14 residues. Germline CDR1 is SEHNR and CDR2 is FQNEAQ (reference sequence). V was clipped by 1 base and J by 4 bases; unmatched bases: 1. DNA of the CDR3: TGTGCCAGCAGCTTAGGACAGGGGGGCTATGGCTACACCTTC. Translated: CASSLGQGGYGYTF.

Many counts were recorded for this clonotype. J is TRBJ1-5 and V is TRBV5-1; D is undetermined. This CDR3 has 15 amino acids. CDR1 is SGHRS and CDR2 is YFSETQ in the germline V gene. Trimming left V 2 bases short and J 5 bases short, with 14 bases between. CDR3 region: CASSLSPGDYQPQHF. The CDR3 nucleotides are TGCGCCAGCAGCTTAAGTCCCGGGGATTATCAGCCCCAGCATTTT.

In its sample, this clonotype was seen many times. The chain carries TRBV7-8 and TRBJ2-3; TRBD2 aligns across 9 bases. V shed 1 base, J shed 2 bases, and the junction held 10 bases outside the gene matches. There are 18 residues in the CDR3. Germline V CDR1 and CDR2: SGHVS, FQNEAQ. CDR3 amino acids: CASSLGGRRGGATDTQYF. In DNA, the CDR3 is TGTGCCAGCAGCTTAGGGGGTCGGCGGGGGGGGGCCACAGATACGCAGTATTTT.

The CDR3 DNA follows: TGTGCCAGCAGCTACGTAGCGGCAGATACGCAGTATTTT. Its translation: CASSYVAADTQYF. The gene calls are TRBV7-2 and TRBJ2-3; tentatively, D is TRBD2 (6 bases). From germline, CDR1 is SGHTA and CDR2 FQGNSA. CDR3 length: 13 amino acids. V was trimmed by 4 bases and J by 4 bases, leaving 9 bases between them.

The table lists this clonotype with many counts. V gene TRBV5-1 combines with J gene TRBJ2-6; 7 bases fit TRBD1. CDR1 and CDR2 (germline): SGHRS, YFSETQ. Germline trimming cut 4 bases from V and 2 bases from J; bases unmatched to any gene: 0. This CDR3 has 14 residues. CDR3: CASSDRAGANVLTF. The DNA for the CDR3 is TGCGCCAGCAGCGACAGGGCTGGGGCCAACGTCCTGACTTTC.

The table lists this clonotype with many counts. The J gene is TRBJ2-3, the V gene TRBV20-1; TRBD2 agrees at 11 bases. CDR3 length: 14 residues. Germline V gives CDR1 DFQATT, CDR2 SNEGSKA (reference sequence). V was clipped by 6 bases and J by 4 bases; unmatched bases: 6. The CDR3 sequence: CSAELAGVADTQYF. DNA for the CDR3: TGCAGTGCGGAACTAGCGGGGGTCGCAGATACGCAGTATTTT.

The V and J genes are TRBV20-1 and TRBJ2-7; tentative D call: TRBD1 (5 bases). This CDR3 is built from 15 residues. Looked up from germline, CDR1 is DFQATT and CDR2 is SNEGSKA (reference sequence). The V gene lost 0 bases and the J gene lost 2 bases, with 14 bases spanning the gap. The CDR3 region has the DNA TGCAGTGCTAGAGATCCTCCAGGGCTCCCCTACGAGCAGTACTTC. Its translation is CSARDPPGLPYEQYF.

This clonotype was detected many times. The CDR3 sequence: CASSLSWTGGYTGELFF. CDR3 DNA sequence: TGTGCCAGCAGTTTATCGTGGACAGGGGGCTACACCGGGGAGCTGTTTTTT. The chain couples TRBV27 to TRBJ2-2; 11 nucleotides line up with TRBD1. The CDR3 spans 17 residues. Germline V CDR1 and CDR2: MNHEY, SMNVEV (reference sequence). With V trimmed by 0 bases and J by 3 bases, 3 bases remained unmatched.

This clonotype was recorded at least ten times. This sequence joins TRBV4-3 and TRBJ1-6; the match to TRBD1 covers 7 bases. The CDR3 loop spans 16 amino acids. Looked up from germline, CDR1 is LGHNA and CDR2 is YSLEER. Losses at the gene ends were 4 bases for V and 4 bases for J; bases not matched to a gene: 7. The CDR3 reads CASSPKRTGYNSPLHF. The CDR3 DNA is TGCGCCAGCAGCCCGAAAAGGACAGGATATAATTCACCCCTCCACTTT.

This clonotype was observed many times. The CDR3 nucleotides read TGTGCCAGCAGTTTGGGAGCTCAGCAGTACTTC. Translation gives CASSLGAQQYF. The rearrangement uses TRBV28 and TRBJ2-7; perhaps TRBD2 as D (5 bases). Per germline, CDR1 MDHEN and CDR2 SYDVKM. Trimming shortened V by 3 bases and J by 8 bases, and 8 bases separated the two germline ends. The length of the CDR3 is 11 residues.